A selection of T cell receptor beta chains follows, all from one sample in a study of blood T cell repertoires in COVID-19. Repertoires were generated with immunoSEQ multiplex PCR, while TCRdb's copy carries only in-frame clones and drops some. The sample consists of about 160,000 clones, approximately 84% of them appearing once. The source material was peripheral blood. All receptors derive from a man aged 65 to 85 with acute or convalescent COVID-19. Each CDR3 is given with its conserved first and last residue. Fields, in order: D gene, J gene, CDR3 length, V gene, clone size, CDR3 protein, CDR3 DNA. D genes are given only for firm matches. The listing skips clone size in some rows; elsewhere it reads once, few, many or a size class.

NA,TRBJ2-5,14,TRBV5-1,NA,CASSLGTAQETQYF,TGCGCCAGCAGCTTGGGGACAGCCCAAGAGACCCAGTACTTC
NA,TRBJ1-1,14,TRBV2,NA,CASSLFSGETEAFF,TGTGCCAGCAGTTTATTCTCAGGGGAAACTGAAGCTTTCTTT
NA,TRBJ2-7,12,TRBV28,NA,CASSFRYYEQYF,TGTGCCAGCAGTTTTCGCTATTACGAGCAGTACTTC
TRBD1,TRBJ1-2,17,TRBV6-2/TRBV6-3,NA,CASSYSRGQPSNYGYTF,TGTGCCAGCAGTTATTCCAGGGGGCAGCCCTCTAACTATGGCTACACCTTC
TRBD2,TRBJ2-1,14,TRBV6-5,NA,CASRSGTTYNEQFF,TGTGCCAGCCGCAGCGGGACTACCTACAATGAGCAGTTCTTC
TRBD1,TRBJ1-2,13,TRBV3-1/TRBV3-2,NA,CASSQVQGDGYTF,TGTGCCAGCAGCCAAGTTCAGGGGGATGGCTACACCTTC
TRBD2,TRBJ2-3,15,TRBV18,NA,CASSAGRAVADTQYF,TGTGCCAGCTCGGCGGGGAGGGCCGTGGCAGATACGCAGTATTTT
TRBD2,TRBJ2-5,14,TRBV5-1,NA,CASSLVGGYETQYF,TGCGCCAGCAGCTTGGTGGGGGGGTACGAGACCCAGTACTTC
NA,TRBJ2-3,14,TRBV24-1,NA,CATSDPSGTDTQYF,TGTGCCACCAGTGACCCTAGCGGCACAGATACGCAGTATTTT
TRBD1,TRBJ2-7,15,TRBV6-4,few,CASSDPGTGEYEQYF,TGTGCCAGCAGTGATCCCGGGACAGGAGAATACGAGCAGTACTTC
NA,TRBJ2-6,15,TRBV29-1,NA,CSVAEGSSGANVLTF,TGCAGCGTTGCCGAGGGCAGCTCTGGGGCCAACGTCCTGACTTTC
TRBD1,TRBJ1-4,15,TRBV19,NA,CASSRPTGADEKLFF,TGTGCCAGTAGTCGCCCAACAGGGGCGGATGAAAAACTGTTTTTT
NA,TRBJ2-2,14,TRBV7-2,few,CASSSTANTGELFF,TGTGCCAGCAGTTCGACAGCGAACACCGGGGAGCTGTTTTTT
TRBD1,TRBJ2-1,17,TRBV28,once,CASSSPTGDRDYNEQFF,TGTGCCAGCAGTTCCCCGACTGGGGACAGGGACTACAATGAGCAGTTCTTC